This T cell receptor (beta chain) was documented in a study of blood T cell repertoires in COVID-19. For the study at large: From the United States, Italy and Spain came samples of acute and convalescent COVID-19. PBMCs, B-cell-depleted T cells, or T cells were the source of the cDNA or gDNA that made up the material.

This clone was seen once. This CDR3 region has 17 residues. The V gene lost 3 bases and the J gene lost 2 bases, with 18 bases spanning the gap. The germline CDR1 and CDR2 sequences are MNHNS and SASEGT. As handled by the study authors: Reference gene primer amplification gave nucleated cell count estimates. The table came from immunoSEQ multiplex PCR; TCRdb's copy has only in-frame clones and leaves some out. V and J calls and clone size are those listed in that table; D and trimming were worked out from the DNA. Counted here are about 100,000 clones, more than 85% occurring once; the ten biggest clones make up 4.2%.

This chain joins TRBV6-1 and TRBJ2-3; the D is unclear. The source material was peripheral blood. This TCR was recovered from a man aged 18-30 years with acute or convalescent COVID-19. The CDR3 spells CASSERSVESPTDTQYF. CDR3 DNA sequence: TGTGCCAGCAGTGAGAGATCTGTCGAGTCCCCCACAGATACGCAGTATTTT.